This T cell receptor (beta chain) comes out of a study of blood T cell repertoires in COVID-19. Study summary: Sources were T cells, B-cell-depleted T cells, or PBMCs; the material itself was cDNA or gDNA.

Authors' analysis steps: Amplification of reference gene primers provided the estimated nucleated cell counts. TCRdb's table, derived via immunoSEQ multiplex PCR, lists solely in-frame clones and lacks some. That table gives V, J and clone size, and the DNA gave D and trimming. Found here are 90,000 to 110,000 clones, 75% to 85% of them singletons; the top ten hold approximately 7.9%. Per germline, CDR1 MNHEY and CDR2 SVGAGI. The CDR3 runs to 16 residues. The germline V and J ends were trimmed by 2 bases and 0 bases, with 13 bases remaining between them. The receptor comes from a woman aged 80 or over with active or convalescent COVID-19. The sample was peripheral blood. The chain couples TRBV6-5 to TRBJ1-2; the D is unclear. The CDR3 sequence: CASSYSRRSANYGYTF. The CDR3 DNA is TGTGCCAGCAGTTACAGTCGGAGGTCCGCTAACTATGGCTACACCTTC.